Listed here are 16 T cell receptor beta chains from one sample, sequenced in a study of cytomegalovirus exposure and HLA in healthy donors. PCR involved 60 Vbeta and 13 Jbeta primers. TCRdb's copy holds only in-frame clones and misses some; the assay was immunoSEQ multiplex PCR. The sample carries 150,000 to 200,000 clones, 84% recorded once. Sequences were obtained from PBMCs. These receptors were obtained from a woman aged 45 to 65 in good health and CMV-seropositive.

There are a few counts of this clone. CDR3 region: CASSLQLDTEAFF. The CDR3 nucleotides read TGTGCCAGCAGCCTACAACTAGACACTGAAGCTTTCTTT. The chain couples TRBV7-3 to TRBJ1-1; the D is unclear. The CDR3 contains 13 residues. Trimming stripped 5 bases from V and 3 bases from J, with 10 bases between. Germline V CDR1 and CDR2: SGHTA, FQGTGA.

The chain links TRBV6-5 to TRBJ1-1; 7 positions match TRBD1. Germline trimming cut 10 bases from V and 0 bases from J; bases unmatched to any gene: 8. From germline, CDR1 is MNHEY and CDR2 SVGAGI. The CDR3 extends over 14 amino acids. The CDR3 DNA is TGTGCCATCAGCGCGGGACAGATGAACACTGAAGCTTTCTTT. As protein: CAISAGQMNTEAFF.

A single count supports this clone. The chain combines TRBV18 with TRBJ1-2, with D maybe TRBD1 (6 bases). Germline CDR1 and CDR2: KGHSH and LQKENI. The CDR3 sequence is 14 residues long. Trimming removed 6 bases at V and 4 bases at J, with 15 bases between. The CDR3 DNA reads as TGTGCCAGCTCGAAATACAGGGAGGGCTATGGCTACACCTTC. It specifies CASSKYREGYGYTF. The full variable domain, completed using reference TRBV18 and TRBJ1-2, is NAGVMQNPRHLVRRRGQEARLRCSPMKGHSHVYWYRQLPEEGLKFMVYLQKENIIDESGMPKERFSAEFPKEGPSILRIQQVVRGDSAAYFCASSKYREGYGYTFGSGTRLTVV.

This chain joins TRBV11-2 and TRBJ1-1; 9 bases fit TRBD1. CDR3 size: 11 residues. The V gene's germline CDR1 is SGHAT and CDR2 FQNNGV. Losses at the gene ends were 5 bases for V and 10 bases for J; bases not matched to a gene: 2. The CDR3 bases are TGTGCCAGCAGCCCGGGACAGGGAGCTTTCTTT. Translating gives CASSPGQGAFF.

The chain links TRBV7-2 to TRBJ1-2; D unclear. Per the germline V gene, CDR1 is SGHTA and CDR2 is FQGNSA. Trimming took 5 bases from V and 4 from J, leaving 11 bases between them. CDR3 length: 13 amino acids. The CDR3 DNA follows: TGTGCCAGCAGCCATAGACAAAGCTATGGCTACACCTTC. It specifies CASSHRQSYGYTF.

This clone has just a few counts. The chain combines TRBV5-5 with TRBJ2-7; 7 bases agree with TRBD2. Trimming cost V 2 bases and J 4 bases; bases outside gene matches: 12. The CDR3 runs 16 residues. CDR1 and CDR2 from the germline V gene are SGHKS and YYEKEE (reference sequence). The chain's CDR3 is CASSFRPGGGLYEQYF. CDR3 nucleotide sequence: TGTGCCAGCAGCTTCAGGCCCGGCGGGGGACTATACGAGCAGTACTTC.

The CDR3 coding sequence is TGTGCCAGCAGCACTCCGGGACTAGCGGGATTCTCTAGCACAGATACGCAGTATTTT. Its protein product is CASSTPGLAGFSSTDTQYF. V is TRBV4-2 and J is TRBJ2-3; the match to TRBD2 covers 13 bases. Germline V gene sequence: CDR1 LGHNA, CDR2 YNFKEQ. The CDR3 covers 19 residues. J gave up 0 bases and V 5 bases, and 11 bases lay outside the gene matches.

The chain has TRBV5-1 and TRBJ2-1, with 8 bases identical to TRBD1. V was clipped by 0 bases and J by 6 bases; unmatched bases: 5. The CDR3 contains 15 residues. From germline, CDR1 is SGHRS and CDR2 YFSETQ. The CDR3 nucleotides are TGCGCCAGCAGCTTGGGAGGGACAGGCCCCAATGAGCAGTTCTTC. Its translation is CASSLGGTGPNEQFF.

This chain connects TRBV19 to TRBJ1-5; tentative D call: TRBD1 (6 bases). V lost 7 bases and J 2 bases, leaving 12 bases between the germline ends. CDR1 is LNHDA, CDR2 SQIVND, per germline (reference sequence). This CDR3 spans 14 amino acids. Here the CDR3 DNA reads TGTGCCAGTAACCGACAGGTTGGCAATCAGCCCCAGCATTTT. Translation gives CASNRQVGNQPQHF.

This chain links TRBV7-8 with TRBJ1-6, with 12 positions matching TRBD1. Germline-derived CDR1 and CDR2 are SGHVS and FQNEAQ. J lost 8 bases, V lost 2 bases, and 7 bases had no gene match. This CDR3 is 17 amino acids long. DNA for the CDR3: TGTGCCAGCAGCTTATTAGGGGGACAGGGGGCTTATTCACCCCTCCACTTT. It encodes CASSLLGGQGAYSPLHF. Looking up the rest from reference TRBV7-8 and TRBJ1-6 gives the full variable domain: GAGVSQSPRYKVAKRGQDVALRCDPISGHVSLFWYQQALGQGPEFLTYFQNEAQLDKSGLPSDRFFAERPEGSVSTLKIQRTQQEDSAVYLCASSLLGGQGAYSPLHFGNGTRLTVT.

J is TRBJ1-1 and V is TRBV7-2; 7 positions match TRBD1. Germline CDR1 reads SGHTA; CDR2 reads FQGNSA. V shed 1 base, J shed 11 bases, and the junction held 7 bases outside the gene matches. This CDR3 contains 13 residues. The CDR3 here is CASSLDGFRGAFF. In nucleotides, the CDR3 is TGTGCCAGCAGCTTAGATGGCTTCAGGGGGGCTTTCTTT.

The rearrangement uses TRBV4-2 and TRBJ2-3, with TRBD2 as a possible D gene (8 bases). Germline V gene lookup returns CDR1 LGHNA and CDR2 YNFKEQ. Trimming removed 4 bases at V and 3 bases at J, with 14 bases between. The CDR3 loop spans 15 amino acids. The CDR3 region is CASSPGGTRTDTQYF. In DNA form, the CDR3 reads TGTGCCAGCAGCCCAGGGGGGACTAGAACAGATACGCAGTATTTT.

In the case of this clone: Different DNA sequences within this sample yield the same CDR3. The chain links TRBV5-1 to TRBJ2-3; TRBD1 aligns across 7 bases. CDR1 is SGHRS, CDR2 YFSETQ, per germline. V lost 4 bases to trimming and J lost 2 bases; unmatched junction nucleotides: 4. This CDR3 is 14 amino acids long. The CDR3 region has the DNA TGCGCCAGCAGCCTGGGGACAGTCACAGATACGCAGTATTTT. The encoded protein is CASSLGTVTDTQYF.

The CDR3 DNA is TGTGCCAGCAGCGCACCGACTAGCGGGGCTTTCACCGGGGAGCTGTTTTTT. Its translation: CASSAPTSGAFTGELFF. The chain links TRBV9 to TRBJ2-2; 11 nucleotides match TRBD2. The CDR3 covers 17 residues. Germline lookup yields CDR1 SGDLS and CDR2 YYNGEE. The junction had 8 bases not matched to a gene; V was cut back by 3 bases and J by 4 bases.

The CDR3: CASSQVGQGPQGGYTF. The CDR3 nucleotides read TGCGCCAGCAGCCAAGTAGGACAGGGGCCACAAGGGGGCTACACCTTC. This chain connects TRBV4-1 to TRBJ1-2, with 9 bases lining up with TRBD1. Germline V gene data show CDR1 as MGHRA and CDR2 as YSYEKL. With 1 base clipped from V and 8 bases from J, the junction kept 11 bases outside the gene matches. The CDR3 has 16 amino acids.

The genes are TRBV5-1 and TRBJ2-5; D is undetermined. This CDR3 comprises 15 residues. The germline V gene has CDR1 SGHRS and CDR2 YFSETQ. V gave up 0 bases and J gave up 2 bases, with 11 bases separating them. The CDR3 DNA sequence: TGCGCCAGCAGCTTGGGTACAGCTATACAAGAGACCCAGTACTTC. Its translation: CASSLGTAIQETQYF.